The 32 T cell receptor beta chains below all came from one sample that was sequenced in a study of T-cell memory formation after mild COVID-19. TCRdb independently ran MiXCR on the 5' RACE reads; one entry per CDR3 protein. The repertoire holds about 270,000 distinct CDR3 sequences, with approximately 19% as singletons. Sequencing was performed on PBMCs or a T cell subset sorted from them (not recorded which). The receptors come from a man aged 18-30 years who had mild COVID-19 (a few samples of this study predate the infection). Cell type and time point are not known.

A few counts support this clonotype. The chain has TRBV7-9 and TRBJ2-3, with 13 positions matching TRBD2. This CDR3 is 16 amino acids long. Trimming at V came to 4 bases and at J to 1 base, leaving 2 bases not matched to a gene. Germline V gene lookup returns CDR1 SEHNR and CDR2 FQNEAQ (reference sequence). In DNA form, the CDR3 reads TGTGCCAGCAGCTCCGGACTAGCGGGGGGCACAGATACGCAGTATTTT. Its translation is CASSSGLAGGTDTQYF.

The table lists this clonotype with a few counts. V usage is TRBV5-1 and J usage is TRBJ2-3, with TRBD1 as a possible D gene (5 bases). The V end lost 5 bases, the J end lost 2 bases, and 9 bases lay between the germline ends. The CDR3 extends over 13 amino acids. Germline CDR1 is SGHRS and CDR2 is YFSETQ. The CDR3 DNA reads as TGCGCCAGCAGACCGGACATCACAGATACGCAGTATTTT. Its translation is CASRPDITDTQYF.

The rearrangement uses TRBV4-1 and TRBJ2-7, with TRBD1 matching 10 bases. This CDR3 has 16 residues. V lost 0 bases to trimming and J lost 3 bases; unmatched junction nucleotides: 5. In germline, CDR1 is MGHRA, CDR2 YSYEKL. CDR3: CASSQDRGTGVYEQYV. Here the CDR3 DNA reads TGCGCCAGCAGCCAAGATCGAGGGACAGGGGTCTACGAGCAGTACGTC.

The chain uses TRBV29-1 and TRBJ2-1; 9 nucleotides line up with TRBD1. The trim removed 6 bases at V and 8 bases at J, leaving 8 bases unmatched. The CDR3 is 13 residues long. The V gene's germline CDR1 is SQVTM and CDR2 ANQGSEA. CDR3 in amino acids: CSVLPGQGYEQFF. DNA for the CDR3: TGCAGCGTCCTTCCGGGACAGGGCTATGAGCAGTTCTTC.

The chain links TRBV21-1 to TRBJ1-5; the table's D call, TRBD1, was not checked against the DNA. TRBV21-1 is tagged as a pseudogene. The CDR3 is 16 residues long. The CDR3 protein is CAISAPLWGCNQPQHF. The CDR3 DNA sequence: TGTGCCATCAGCGCCCCCCTATGGGGCTGCAATCAGCCCCAGCATTTT.

This clonotype showed up many times. The chain links TRBV5-1 to TRBJ1-1; D ambiguous. The CDR3 totals 14 residues. V was cut by 0 bases and J by 1 base, with 7 bases left in between. Germline CDR1 reads SGHRS; CDR2 reads YFSETQ. CDR3 DNA: TGCGCCAGCAGCTTGGGGCAGGCGAACACTGAAGCTTTCTTT. Its translation: CASSLGQANTEAFF.

The V and J genes are TRBV6-2 or TRBV6-3 and TRBJ2-5, with 8 bases matching TRBD2. Germline V gene sequence: CDR1 MNHEY, CDR2 SVGEGT. The V segment lost 7 bases and the J segment 2 bases; nucleotides outside the gene matches: 12. This CDR3 is built from 16 residues. CDR3 in amino acids: CASKPREGSRQETQYF. CDR3 DNA sequence: TGTGCCAGCAAACCCCGGGAGGGATCGAGGCAAGAGACCCAGTACTTC.

This clonotype was seen a few times. This chain joins TRBV4-2 and TRBJ1-5, with 11 bases matching TRBD1. V shed 4 bases, J shed 5 bases, and the junction held 7 bases outside the gene matches. Germline-derived CDR1 and CDR2 are LGHNA and YNFKEQ. This CDR3 contains 16 residues. The CDR3 DNA reads TGTGCCAGCAGCCGAGAACCGGGACAGGGGGATCAGCCCCAGCATTTT. It is translated as CASSREPGQGDQPQHF.

The chain combines TRBV5-5 with TRBJ1-1; no clear D gene. The CDR3 spans 12 residues. Germline CDR1 SGHKS, CDR2 YYEKEE (reference sequence). V dropped 2 bases and J dropped 8 bases, with 10 bases sitting between them. The CDR3 coding sequence is TGTGCCAGCAGCTTAAGTCCAGCAGAAGCTTTCTTT. Translation: CASSLSPAEAFF.

This clonotype turned up a few times. This sequence joins TRBV6-1 and TRBJ1-6; 8 bases fit TRBD1. From germline, CDR1 is MNHNS and CDR2 SASEGT. V was clipped by 4 bases and J by 6 bases; unmatched bases: 8. The CDR3 extends over 16 amino acids. The CDR3 reads CASSGRTGRVNSPLHF. The CDR3 nucleotides read TGTGCCAGCAGTGGACGGACAGGGAGAGTTAATTCACCCCTCCACTTT.

V gene TRBV5-5 combines with J gene TRBJ2-1; D perhaps matches TRBD2 (5 bases). V shed 3 bases and J shed 5 bases, with 18 bases lying between them. Germline CDR1 SGHKS, CDR2 YYEKEE (reference sequence). CDR3 length equals 16 residues. The CDR3 DNA reads as TGTGCCAGCAGCTCTATGGCCCCTAGCTTTAACAATGAGCAGTTCTTC. Its translation: CASSSMAPSFNNEQFF.

J is TRBJ2-3 and V is TRBV7-2; 8 positions match TRBD2. CDR1 and CDR2 (germline): SGHTA, FQGNSA. V was clipped by 5 bases and J by 0 bases; unmatched bases: 4. The CDR3 runs 15 residues. DNA for the CDR3: TGTGCCAGCAGCCCCTGGACTAGCAGCACAGATACGCAGTATTTT. Translating gives CASSPWTSSTDTQYF.

There are a few counts of this clonotype. V usage is TRBV3-1 and J usage is TRBJ1-2; TRBD1 aligns across 7 bases. The CDR3 has 15 amino acids. The junction had 9 bases not matched to a gene; V was cut back by 6 bases and J by 2 bases. Germline V gives CDR1 LGHDT, CDR2 YNNKEL (reference sequence). CDR3 amino acids: CASRFDRAGNYGYTF. The CDR3 DNA sequence: TGTGCCAGCAGGTTCGACAGGGCCGGGAACTATGGCTACACCTTC. Looking up the rest from reference TRBV3-1 and TRBJ1-2 gives the full variable domain: DTAVSQTPKYLVTQMGNDKSIKCEQNLGHDTMYWYKQDSKKFLKIMFSYNNKELIINETVPNRFSPKSPDKAHLNLHINSLELGDSAVYFCASRFDRAGNYGYTFGSGTRLTVV.

This clonotype was seen more than once but under ten times. The genes are TRBV28 and TRBJ2-4; 7 bases line up with TRBD1. V trimming: 4 bases; J trimming: 8 bases; junction bases outside the gene matches: 2. The CDR3 runs to 12 residues. Per germline, CDR1 MDHEN and CDR2 SYDVKM. CDR3 DNA: TGTGCCAGCAGTTCAGACAGGGACATTCAGTACTTC. Translated, it gives CASSSDRDIQYF.

In DNA form, the CDR3 reads TGTGCCAGCCCTCTGGGCGGGGGGCTGGAAGATACGCAGTATTTT. Translation: CASPLGGGLEDTQYF. This chain connects TRBV7-9 to TRBJ2-3; 8 positions match TRBD2. V lost 8 bases, J lost 5 bases, and 12 bases stayed unmatched. Germline V CDR1 and CDR2: SEHNR, FQNEAQ (reference sequence). This CDR3 spans 15 amino acids.

The chain joins TRBV12-3 or TRBV12-4 to TRBJ2-7, with D possibly being TRBD2 (5 bases). The CDR3 has 14 residues. Trimming took 3 bases from V and 5 from J, leaving 14 bases between them. CDR3 sequence: CASSLGEETHEQYF. The DNA for the CDR3 is TGTGCCAGCAGTTTGGGAGAGGAGACCCACGAGCAGTACTTC.

This chain links TRBV7-2 with TRBJ2-1; 10 bases fit TRBD2. This CDR3 has 15 residues. Germline loops: CDR1 SGHTA, CDR2 FQGNSA. Germline trimming cut 3 bases from V and 2 bases from J; bases unmatched to any gene: 1. The CDR3 coding sequence is TGTGCCAGCAGCTTGAGCGGGGGGGCCTACAATGAGCAGTTCTTC. Its translation is CASSLSGGAYNEQFF.

The rearrangement links TRBV19 to TRBJ1-1; weak D call: TRBD1 (5 bases). Germline-derived CDR1 and CDR2 are LNHDA and SQIVND (reference sequence). This CDR3 is 11 amino acids long. V was trimmed by 10 bases and J by 5 bases, leaving 11 bases between them. For the CDR3, the DNA is TGTGCCACCGGATGGGGGACTGAAGCTTTCTTT. Its protein product is CATGWGTEAFF.

V is TRBV7-3 and J is TRBJ2-1, with 9 bases that match TRBD1. The CDR3 spans 16 residues. Germline loops: CDR1 SGHTA, CDR2 FQGTGA. The V gene end was trimmed by 6 bases and the J gene end by 6 bases; junction bases not matched to a gene: 12. The CDR3, as DNA: TGTGCCAGCAGTGGAACCGCCGGGACAGGGACCAATGAGCAGTTCTTC. This gives the protein CASSGTAGTGTNEQFF.

This clonotype appeared many times. This sequence joins TRBV7-2 and TRBJ1-2, with D hard to call. The CDR3 contains 13 residues. CDR1 and CDR2 (germline): SGHTA, FQGNSA. The V end lost 1 base, the J end lost 4 bases, and 7 bases lay between the germline ends. The CDR3 protein is CASSLGWTYGYTF. The DNA for the CDR3 is TGTGCCAGCAGCTTAGGATGGACCTATGGCTACACCTTC.

This chain joins TRBV12-3 or TRBV12-4 and TRBJ2-1; 13 nucleotides agree with TRBD2. V shed 3 bases, J shed 7 bases, and the junction held 3 bases outside the gene matches. This CDR3 spans 15 amino acids. The CDR3 DNA sequence: TGTGCCAGCAGTTTTCGGGGACTAGCGGGGAATGAGCAGTTCTTC. This codes for CASSFRGLAGNEQFF.

This rearrangement joins TRBV27 to TRBJ2-5; 11 positions match TRBD1. CDR1 MNHEY and CDR2 SMNVEV come from the germline V gene (reference sequence). This CDR3 is 15 amino acids long. J was trimmed by 4 bases and V by 2 bases; bases with no gene match: 3. CDR3 sequence (DNA): TGTGCCAGCAGTTTACTCGGACAGGGGGCAGAGACCCAGTACTTC. Protein product: CASSLLGQGAETQYF.

This clonotype has a handful of counts. V is TRBV4-1 and J is TRBJ2-2, with 11 bases aligning to TRBD1. Germline-derived CDR1 and CDR2 are MGHRA and YSYEKL. Germline trimming cut 1 base from V and 6 bases from J; bases unmatched to any gene: 4. The CDR3 is made up of 16 amino acids. CDR3 nucleotide sequence: TGCGCCAGCAGCCAAGGGGGACAGGGGGGGGCCGGGGAGCTGTTTTTT. Protein: CASSQGGQGGAGELFF.

This clonotype was found many times. This chain joins TRBV18 and TRBJ2-3; a possible D gene is TRBD2 (7 bases). V gave up 3 bases and J gave up 4 bases, with 8 bases separating them. CDR1 and CDR2 from the germline V gene are KGHSH and LQKENI. CDR3 length: 13 residues. The CDR3 reads CASSPGGPDTQYF. For the CDR3, the DNA is TGTGCCAGCTCACCCGGGGGGCCAGATACGCAGTATTTT.

This clonotype has a handful of counts. The chain couples TRBV5-1 to TRBJ2-7; D gene unclear. Per germline, CDR1 SGHRS and CDR2 YFSETQ. CDR3 length: 14 amino acids. V was clipped by 4 bases and J by 5 bases, with 16 bases between them. In DNA form, the CDR3 reads TGCGCCAGCAGCCCCCCGAGTTTGGCGGACGAGCAGTACTTC. Translation: CASSPPSLADEQYF. The full variable domain, rest sourced from reference TRBV5-1 and TRBJ2-7, is KAGVTQTPRYLIKTRGQQVTLSCSPISGHRSVSWYQQTPGQGLQFLFEYFSETQRNKGNFPGRFSGRQFSNSRSEMNVSTLELGDSALYLCASSPPSLADEQYFGPGTRLTVT.

This clonotype was counted between two and nine times. J is TRBJ1-3 and V is TRBV5-1; 7 bases are shared with TRBD1. Trimming cost V 0 bases and J 0 bases; bases outside gene matches: 3. The CDR3 loop spans 16 amino acids. In germline, CDR1 is SGHRS, CDR2 YFSETQ. The CDR3 spells CASSLAGTVSGNTIYF. The CDR3, as DNA: TGCGCCAGCAGCTTGGCCGGGACAGTCTCTGGAAACACCATATATTTT.

The V gene is TRBV11-2, the J gene TRBJ1-6; tentative D call: TRBD1 (6 bases). Trimming took off 5 bases at V and 1 base at J, with 21 bases between the two ends. The V gene's germline CDR1 is SGHAT and CDR2 FQNNGV. There are 19 residues in the CDR3. CDR3 in amino acids: CASSLRLLKDSSYNSPLHF. The CDR3 bases are TGTGCCAGCAGCCTCCGTCTCCTTAAGGACAGTTCCTATAATTCACCCCTCCACTTT.

This clonotype was counted only a few times. This sequence joins TRBV5-6 and TRBJ1-6; D call uncertain. This CDR3 comprises 15 residues. CDR1 is SGHDT and CDR2 is YYEEEE in the germline V gene. With 1 base removed from V and 2 bases from J, the gap between germline ends came to 7 bases. Here the CDR3 reads CASSLSGTYNSPLHF. Written as DNA, the CDR3 is TGTGCCAGCAGCTTGTCCGGAACCTATAATTCACCCCTCCACTTT.

The CDR3 loop is CASSIGSTAYNEQFF. The CDR3 coding sequence is TGTGCCAGCAGCATCGGGAGTACCGCGTACAATGAGCAGTTCTTC. The rearrangement uses TRBV7-2 and TRBJ2-1; TRBD2 might be the D (6 bases). CDR3 size: 15 residues. Germline CDR1 reads SGHTA; CDR2 reads FQGNSA. V was pared by 5 bases and J by 4 bases, with 15 bases between. The full variable domain, completed using reference TRBV7-2 and TRBJ2-1, is GAGVSQSPSNKVTEKGKDVELRCDPISGHTALYWYRQSLGQGLEFLIYFQGNSAPDKSGLPSDRFSAERTGGSVSTLTIQRTQQEDSAVYLCASSIGSTAYNEQFFGPGTRLTVL.

The chain is built from TRBV6-5 and TRBJ2-2; D gene ambiguous. Germline V gives CDR1 MNHEY, CDR2 SVGAGI. V was cut by 6 bases and J by 5 bases, with 7 bases left in between. This CDR3 is 12 amino acids long. DNA for the CDR3: TGTGCCAGCAGCACGACTACCGGGGAGCTGTTTTTT. Translation gives CASSTTTGELFF.

The V gene is TRBV6-6, the J gene TRBJ1-5; D is ambiguous. V was cut by 7 bases and J by 3 bases, with 7 bases left in between. Germline assignment: CDR1 MNHNY and CDR2 SVGAGI (reference sequence). The CDR3 sequence is 12 residues long. Here the CDR3 reads CASTYNNQPQHF. CDR3 nucleotide sequence: TGTGCCAGCACCTACAACAATCAGCCCCAGCATTTT.

This clonotype has ten or more counts. V and J are TRBV6-5 and TRBJ2-2, with D unclear. Trimming removed 2 bases from V and 2 bases from J, with 6 bases in between. The CDR3 length is 14 residues. CDR1 MNHEY and CDR2 SVGAGI come from the germline V gene. This CDR3 is CASSYDGNTGELFF. CDR3 nucleotide sequence: TGTGCCAGCAGTTACGACGGAAACACCGGGGAGCTGTTTTTT.